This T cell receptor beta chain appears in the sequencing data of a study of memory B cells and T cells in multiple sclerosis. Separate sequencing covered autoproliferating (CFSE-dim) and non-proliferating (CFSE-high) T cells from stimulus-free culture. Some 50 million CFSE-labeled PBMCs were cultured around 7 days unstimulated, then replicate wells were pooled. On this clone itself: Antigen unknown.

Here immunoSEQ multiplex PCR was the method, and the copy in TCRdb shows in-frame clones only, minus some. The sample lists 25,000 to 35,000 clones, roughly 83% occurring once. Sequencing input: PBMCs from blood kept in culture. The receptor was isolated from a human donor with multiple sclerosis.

The CDR3 spells CASNGGDTNTGELFF. In DNA form, the CDR3 reads TGTGCCAGCAACGGGGGGGACACAAACACCGGGGAGCTGTTTTTT. This chain joins TRBV14 and TRBJ2-2, with TRBD2 identical over 8 bases. The CDR3 is 15 residues long. CDR1 and CDR2 (germline): SGHDN, FVKESK. Unmatched junction bases numbered 6, after V lost 7 bases and J lost 2 bases.